This entry concerns a single T cell receptor beta chain. As yet, its antigen is unknown. These data are taken from a study of OX40 agonist ivuxolimab in advanced cancers. Overall study context: The dose-escalation group included hepatocellular carcinoma, melanoma, renal cell carcinoma and head and neck cancer. Prior therapy, whether anti-PD-1, anti-PD-L1 or anti-CTLA-4, was allowed, and less than 45% had some.

The table came from immunoSEQ multiplex PCR; TCRdb's copy has only in-frame clones and leaves some out. The sample holds 65,000 to 80,000 clones; about 89% are singletons and the top ten take 2.2%. Study results and limitations: Partial responders treated at 0.1-3.0 mg/kg exhibited clonal expansion among the lowest measured. The CD4+ and CD8+ T cells in the blood had expanded clonally by week 6 at 0.1 to 3.0 mg/kg.

V shed 6 bases and J shed 8 bases, with 14 bases lying between them. The germline gives CDR1 SGHDT, CDR2 YYEEEE. The CDR3 has 13 residues. The sequence derives from an adult with an advanced solid tumor such as melanoma, head and neck, liver or kidney cancer. The sample in question was CD4+ or CD8+ T cells sorted from blood, obtained in a trial of the OX40 agonist ivuxolimab. The genes are TRBV5-6 and TRBJ2-2; D is undetermined. CDR3 amino acids: CASTSRAGGELFF. The DNA of the CDR3 is TGTGCCAGCACCAGTCGGGCCGGGGGGGAGCTGTTTTTT. The whole variable domain, remainder taken from reference TRBV5-6 and TRBJ2-2, is DAGVTQSPTHLIKTRGQQVTLRCSPKSGHDTVSWYQQALGQGPQFIFQYYEEEERQRGNFPDRFSGHQFPNYSSELNVNALLLGDSALYLCASTSRAGGELFFGEGSRLTVL.